This TCR beta chain was obtained from a study of blood T cell repertoires in COVID-19. About the research overall: Whether acute or convalescent, the COVID-19 samples came from the United States, Italy and Spain.

Sequencing used immunoSEQ multiplex PCR; TCRdb keeps in-frame clones, though not all of them. The sample yields under 350,000 clones, about 90% seen once. The Seattle site enrolled patients during active infection and followed them longitudinally. This sequence was found in a woman aged 30 to 39 with COVID-19, enrolled during active disease. Sample: peripheral blood.

The CDR3 sequence is CASSPRGGEGGELFF. In DNA form, the CDR3 reads TGCGCCAGCAGCCCCAGAGGCGGGGAGGGCGGGGAGCTGTTTTTT. The rearrangement uses TRBV5-1 and TRBJ2-2; 7 positions match TRBD2. From germline, CDR1 is SGHRS and CDR2 YFSETQ. The CDR3 is made up of 15 amino acids. Unmatched junction bases numbered 10, after V lost 4 bases and J lost 7 bases.